This TCR beta chain was recorded in a study of breast tumors, draining lymph nodes, adjacent tissues. This CDR3 is built from 15 residues. The V end lost 5 bases, the J end lost 0 bases, and 11 bases lay between the germline ends. Looked up from germline, CDR1 is SGHTA and CDR2 is FQGTGA. Notes on the study in general: Most tumor T cells seemingly derive from lymph node, then expand in tumor. Tumor TCR diversity was below lymph nodes but above nontumor tissue.

Breast cancer patients provided tissue from their axillary draining lymph nodes. TCRdb called the multiplex PCR reads again in MiXCR, with one record for every CDR3 protein. The sample consists of about 200,000 distinct CDR3 sequences, over 25% of them appearing once. Regarding this clonotype: What it recognizes is unknown.

The sample consisted of axillary lymph node tissue. This clonotype originated in a female donor with breast cancer. Some clones in this sample may be carry-over from other donors' samples. The chain couples TRBV7-3 to TRBJ1-5; D remains unclear. The CDR3 region has the DNA TGTGCCAGCAGCCAAACCGGGAATAGCAATCAGCCCCAGCATTTT. This codes for CASSQTGNSNQPQHF.